Following are 30 T cell receptor beta chains from one sample sequenced in a study of blood T cell repertoires in COVID-19. Only in-frame clones appear in the TCRdb table, and some are missing; sequencing was by immunoSEQ multiplex PCR. The table lists 81,000 or so clones, about 91% of them singletons, with 9.5% to 15% in the top ten. Sequencing was performed on peripheral blood. These receptors were obtained from a man between 65 and 80 years old with active or convalescent COVID-19.

The CDR3 nucleotides read TGTGCCAGCAGTTACGGAGGGGGCTACACCTTC. It codes for CASSYGGGYTF. The chain carries TRBV6-2 or TRBV6-3 and TRBJ1-2; D ambiguous. Germline-derived CDR1 and CDR2 are MNHEY and SVGEGT. The V gene lost 2 bases and the J gene lost 8 bases, with 6 bases spanning the gap. This CDR3 spans 11 amino acids.

CDR3 in DNA: TGTGCCAGCAGCAGGACAGGGAACTATGGCTACACCTTC. It encodes CASSRTGNYGYTF. J is TRBJ1-2 and V is TRBV7-2; 8 bases match TRBD1. Germline CDR1 reads SGHTA; CDR2 reads FQGNSA. V lost 5 bases and J lost 2; bases outside the gene matches: 1. This CDR3 comprises 13 residues.

The chain is built from TRBV19 and TRBJ1-1; D is undetermined. The V gene's germline CDR1 is LNHDA and CDR2 SQIVND (reference sequence). This CDR3 contains 14 residues. V gave up 8 bases and J gave up 0 bases, with 13 bases separating them. For the CDR3, the DNA is TGTGCCAGTGGAGAGGCTCTCATGAACACTGAAGCTTTCTTT. Its translation is CASGEALMNTEAFF.

V gene TRBV18 combines with J gene TRBJ2-7, with 7 bases fitting TRBD1. This CDR3 contains 13 residues. Germline V gives CDR1 KGHSH, CDR2 LQKENI. With 3 bases clipped from V and 7 bases from J, the junction kept 6 bases outside the gene matches. CDR3 sequence (DNA): TGTGCCAGCTCACCGGGGGACAGACGGGAGCAGTACTTC. Its protein is CASSPGDRREQYF.

V usage is TRBV4-3 and J usage is TRBJ1-2; unclear D gene. The V gene's germline CDR1 is LGHNA and CDR2 YSLEER. Trimming stripped 0 bases from V and 0 bases from J, with 11 bases between. CDR3 size: 16 residues. CDR3 region: CASSQDAGKANYGYTF. CDR3 in DNA: TGCGCCAGCAGCCAAGATGCAGGCAAAGCTAACTATGGCTACACCTTC.

This clone was picked up one time. The chain combines TRBV5-5 with TRBJ1-1; tentative D call: TRBD1 (5 bases). The CDR3 extends over 13 amino acids. The V end was cut by 2 bases, the J end by 8 bases, with 13 bases between. CDR1 is SGHKS, CDR2 YYEKEE, per germline (reference sequence). The CDR3 sequence: CASSFSGGLEAFF. For the CDR3, the DNA is TGTGCCAGCAGCTTCTCCGGGGGTCTCGAAGCTTTCTTT.

The chain is built from TRBV5-1 and TRBJ2-7, with 8 bases that match TRBD1. CDR1 is SGHRS, CDR2 YFSETQ, per germline. The CDR3 has 15 residues. V shed 4 bases and J 4 bases; nucleotides not matched to a gene: 10. The DNA of the CDR3 is TGCGCCAGCAGCCTCCTAACAGGGGGTTCGTACGAGCAGTACTTC. Amino acids: CASSLLTGGSYEQYF.

Notes on this clone: Mismatch with germline at one junction end may stem from a read error. The chain links TRBV4-3 to TRBJ1-2; a weak D match, TRBD1 (5 bases). The CDR3 runs to 16 residues. Germline V lookup: CDR1 LGHNA, CDR2 YSLEER. This CDR3 reads CARSRRAQGGLDGYTF. CDR3 DNA sequence: TGCGCCCGCAGCCGACGAGCCCAGGGCGGCCTCGATGGCTACACCTTC.

This chain joins TRBV4-2 and TRBJ2-2, with TRBD1 matching 9 bases. Trimming at V came to 4 bases and at J to 4 bases, leaving 7 bases not matched to a gene. In germline, CDR1 is LGHNA, CDR2 YNFKEQ. CDR3 length equals 16 residues. The CDR3 protein is CASSPRDRVGTGELFF. DNA for the CDR3: TGTGCCAGCAGCCCCCGGGACAGGGTGGGCACCGGGGAGCTGTTTTTT.

The chain links TRBV25-1 to TRBJ2-7; maybe TRBD1 (6 bases). The CDR3 has 16 amino acids. V was clipped by 1 base and J by 0 bases, with 13 bases between them. Germline assignment: CDR1 MGHDK and CDR2 SYGVNS. DNA for the CDR3: TGTGCCAGCAGTGAATCGAGGGGGTTGGGCTCCTACGAGCAGTACTTC. It translates to CASSESRGLGSYEQYF.

This clone was recorded once. CDR3 region: CASSSKPGQGAIRANTEAFF. DNA for the CDR3: TGTGCCAGCAGCTCGAAGCCGGGACAGGGGGCAATTAGAGCGAACACTGAAGCTTTCTTT. The rearrangement uses TRBV7-8 and TRBJ1-1, with 12 bases matching TRBD1. Germline CDR1 and CDR2: SGHVS and FQNEAQ. This CDR3 spans 20 amino acids. With V trimmed by 4 bases and J by 1 base, 16 bases remained unmatched.

The V and J genes are TRBV9 and TRBJ2-7; no reliable D call. Germline values: CDR1 SGDLS, CDR2 YYNGEE. Trimming removed 0 bases at V and 1 base at J, with 8 bases between. The CDR3 is 14 amino acids. DNA of the CDR3: TGTGCCAGCAGCGTAGATGCCACATCCTACGAGCAGTACTTC. Its translation is CASSVDATSYEQYF.

V gene TRBV4-1 combines with J gene TRBJ1-6, with unresolved D. The CDR3 has 15 residues. Germline CDR1 MGHRA, CDR2 YSYEKL. V lost 0 bases to trimming and J lost 3 bases, with 6 bases between them. CDR3 bases: TGCGCCAGCAGCCAAGATTCCAGCTATAATTCACCCCTCCACTTT. Protein: CASSQDSSYNSPLHF.

The rearrangement joins TRBV19 to TRBJ1-5; D may be TRBD1 (6 bases). The CDR3 covers 15 residues. In germline, CDR1 is LNHDA, CDR2 SQIVND (reference sequence). Deletions cut 0 bases from V and 6 bases from J, with 12 bases between. The DNA of the CDR3 is TGTGCCAGTAGTATAGAACGGGGGGCGGGTCAGCCCCAGCATTTT. Its protein product is CASSIERGAGQPQHF.

This chain uses TRBV12-3 or TRBV12-4 with TRBJ2-1; possibly TRBD2 for D (7 bases). The CDR3 contains 13 residues. Trimming left V 5 bases short and J 12 bases short, with 17 bases between. The CDR3 nucleotides read TGTGCCAGCAGTAGGGGGGGCCTAAGGGGGCAGTTCTTC. The encoded protein is CASSRGGLRGQFF.

The V gene is TRBV11-3, the J gene TRBJ2-1; D might be TRBD2 (5 bases). The CDR3 spans 12 residues. Trimming pared 4 bases from V and 4 bases from J, leaving 5 bases between. Germline V gives CDR1 SGHNT, CDR2 YENEEA. CDR3 sequence (DNA): TGTGCCAGCAGCTCGGGGTACAATGAGCAGTTCTTC. It codes for CASSSGYNEQFF.

The chain carries TRBV11-2 and TRBJ2-7, with TRBD1 identical over 11 bases. The CDR3 is 19 residues long. V lost 6 bases to trimming and J lost 0 bases; unmatched junction nucleotides: 16. Germline CDR1 SGHAT, CDR2 FQNNGV. The chain's CDR3 is CASRPGLDRGRPSSYEQYF. CDR3 nucleotide sequence: TGTGCCAGCAGACCGGGCTTGGACAGGGGGCGACCGAGCTCCTACGAGCAGTACTTC.

The chain is built from TRBV7-8 and TRBJ1-1; TRBD1 aligns across 9 bases. Germline CDR1 reads SGHVS; CDR2 reads FQNEAQ. This CDR3 spans 14 amino acids. The V and J ends lost 5 bases and 3 bases, in that order; junction bases with no gene match: 4. The CDR3 here is CASSKQGAHTEAFF. In nucleotides, the CDR3 is TGTGCCAGCAGCAAACAGGGGGCGCACACTGAAGCTTTCTTT.

V usage is TRBV3-1 (or the pseudogene TRBV3-2) and J usage is TRBJ2-5; TRBD2 is a possible D gene (6 bases). V lost 8 bases and J 4 bases, leaving 11 bases between the germline ends. Germline assignment: CDR1 LGHDT and CDR2 YNNKEL (reference sequence). The CDR3 loop spans 12 amino acids. The CDR3 DNA follows: TGTGCCAGCTCATGGAGGGGAGAGACCCAGTACTTC. This translates into CASSWRGETQYF.

This clone was observed once. The rearrangement joins TRBV6-6 to TRBJ1-1; D perhaps matches TRBD1 (6 bases). The V gene lost 5 bases and the J gene lost 8 bases, with 30 bases spanning the gap. Germline V gives CDR1 MNHNY, CDR2 SVGAGI (reference sequence). The CDR3 contains 18 residues. CDR3 bases: TGTGCCAGCAGTCAATACCCCAGTCTTTCTGACGACAGGTACGAAGCTTTCTTT. It translates to CASSQYPSLSDDRYEAFF.

This clone was detected a few times. The gene calls are TRBV27 and TRBJ1-2; TRBD1 matches 9 bases. V was clipped by 6 bases and J by 5 bases; unmatched bases: 10. The CDR3 runs to 15 residues. CDR1 and CDR2 from the germline V gene are MNHEY and SMNVEV (reference sequence). CDR3 amino acids: CASRAQGQGRYGYTF. The CDR3 region has the DNA TGTGCCAGCAGGGCCCAGGGACAGGGTAGATATGGCTACACCTTC.

The chain is built from TRBV5-1 and TRBJ1-2; D unclear. Trimming cost V 5 bases and J 3 bases, with 14 bases left between them. This CDR3 contains 14 residues. Germline V gene sequence: CDR1 SGHRS, CDR2 YFSETQ. DNA of the CDR3: TGCGCCAGCAGTTCTCGAGGCGGGGACTATGGCTACACCTTC. It translates to CASSSRGGDYGYTF.

The chain links TRBV23-1 to TRBJ1-1; D is undetermined. TRBV23-1 has ORF status, its function being uncertain. The CDR3 contains 15 residues. Trimming took off 0 bases at V and 3 bases at J, with 11 bases between the two ends. The CDR3 loop reads CASSQSRHKYTEAFF. The CDR3 DNA is TGCGCCAGCAGTCAATCGAGGCACAAGTACACTGAAGCTTTCTTT.

The genes are TRBV5-1 and TRBJ2-1; D not certain. From germline, CDR1 is SGHRS and CDR2 YFSETQ. This CDR3 comprises 16 residues. Trimming left V 0 bases short and J 6 bases short, with 16 bases between. CDR3 in amino acids: CASSLGAGSFSNEQFF. In nucleotides, the CDR3 is TGCGCCAGCAGCTTGGGAGCTGGTTCATTTTCCAATGAGCAGTTCTTC.

This clone was counted a single time. The chain couples TRBV5-1 to TRBJ2-7, with 8 bases identical to TRBD1. With V trimmed by 0 bases and J by 5 bases, 10 bases remained unmatched. The CDR3 is 16 amino acids. The germline V gene encodes CDR1 SGHRS and CDR2 YFSETQ. The CDR3 DNA sequence: TGCGCCAGCAGCTTGGCCCCAGGGGGCCGGTTGGACGAGCAGTACTTC. It specifies CASSLAPGGRLDEQYF. Supplemented by reference TRBV5-1 and TRBJ2-7, the full variable domain reads KAGVTQTPRYLIKTRGQQVTLSCSPISGHRSVSWYQQTPGQGLQFLFEYFSETQRNKGNFPGRFSGRQFSNSRSEMNVSTLELGDSALYLCASSLAPGGRLDEQYFGPGTRLTVT.

The rearrangement uses TRBV24-1 and TRBJ2-7, with 13 bases that match TRBD2. The CDR3 extends over 17 amino acids. From germline, CDR1 is KGHDR and CDR2 SFDVKD. The junction had 8 bases not matched to a gene; V was cut back by 3 bases and J by 4 bases. The CDR3 region has the DNA TGTGCCACCAGTGATGGAGGACTAGCGGGGGCCCCATACGAGCAGTACTTC. Amino acid sequence: CATSDGGLAGAPYEQYF.

This clone appeared once. The chain has TRBV9 and TRBJ1-2, with 8 bases that match TRBD1. J lost 3 bases, V lost 3 bases, and 4 bases had no gene match. CDR1 is SGDLS and CDR2 is YYNGEE in the germline V gene. The CDR3 covers 14 residues. For the CDR3, the DNA is TGTGCCAGCAGCGGGGACAGGATTTACTATGGCTACACCTTC. Protein sequence: CASSGDRIYYGYTF.

V and J are TRBV2 and TRBJ1-2, with D maybe TRBD1 (6 bases). The germline V and J ends were trimmed by 3 bases and 4 bases, with 9 bases remaining between them. Germline values: CDR1 SNHLY, CDR2 FYNNEI. The CDR3 consists of 13 residues. CDR3: CASSDGGSYGYTF. Here the CDR3 DNA reads TGTGCCAGCAGTGATGGGGGCAGCTATGGCTACACCTTC.

The chain links TRBV7-2 to TRBJ1-2; D remains ambiguous. Germline CDR1 SGHTA, CDR2 FQGNSA. The CDR3 spans 14 residues. Trimming removed 6 bases from V and 4 bases from J, with 15 bases in between. The CDR3 DNA sequence: TGTGCCAGCAGTCCCGGCCTCGGAGGCTATGGCTACACCTTC. Amino acids: CASSPGLGGYGYTF.

The genes are TRBV9 and TRBJ1-2; D is perhaps TRBD1 (5 bases). V lost 0 bases to trimming and J lost 4 bases, with 10 bases between them. The CDR3 has 14 residues. Germline V gene sequence: CDR1 SGDLS, CDR2 YYNGEE. CDR3 amino acids: CASSVVAGIYGYTF. The CDR3, as DNA: TGTGCCAGCAGCGTAGTGGCAGGGATCTATGGCTACACCTTC. Drawing the rest from reference TRBV9 and TRBJ1-2, the complete variable domain is DSGVTQTPKHLITATGQRVTLRCSPRSGDLSVYWYQQSLDQGLQFLIQYYNGEERAKGNILERFSAQQFPDLHSELNLSSLELGDSALYFCASSVVAGIYGYTFGSGTRLTVV.